This T cell receptor beta chain was recorded in a study of CD8 T cells in ankylosing spondylitis. Study-wide findings and caveats: The authors reported significant enrichment of disease-linked clones in matched ankylosing spondylitis synovial fluid. Several highly homologous variants made up a TCR beta motif, and this motif appeared characteristic of ankylosing spondylitis blood.

TCRdb independently ran MiXCR on the 5' RACE reads; one entry per CDR3 protein. Counted here are fewer than 35,000 distinct CDR3 sequences, approximately 28% occurring once; the ten biggest clones make up under 60%. Concerning this clonotype: The antigen remains unidentified.

In germline, CDR1 is SGHRS, CDR2 YFSETQ. V lost 0 bases to trimming and J lost 3 bases, with 13 bases between them. CDR3 length: 15 residues. The specimen was synovial fluid, either unsorted or a sorted T cell fraction (not recorded which). V gene TRBV5-1 combines with J gene TRBJ2-7; maybe TRBD1 (5 bases). This receptor was identified in a male donor with ankylosing spondylitis. CDR3 sequence reads: CASSLGSRVYYEQYF. In nucleotides, the CDR3 is TGCGCCAGCAGCTTGGGGTCCAGGGTATACTACGAGCAGTACTTC.